Listed below are T cell receptor beta chains from one sample, sequenced in a study of blood T cell repertoires in COVID-19. Using immunoSEQ multiplex PCR, the repertoire was profiled, and TCRdb retains in-frame clones only, with some absent. This sample has about 120,000 clones, with 78% found just once. Source material: peripheral blood. The receptor source for this set is a man between 70 and 80 years old with acute or convalescent COVID-19. The CDR3 runs from the conserved cysteine through the conserved F or W. D genes are given only for firm matches. Part of the rows lack a size; the others show once, few, many or a class for expanded clones.

clone_size	v_call	j_call	d_call	cdr3_aa	cdr3_nt
NA	TRBV6-5	TRBJ1-1	TRBD1	CASSFFGQGEGEAFF	TGTGCCAGCAGTTTTTTTGGACAGGGCGAAGGCGAAGCTTTCTTT
NA	TRBV5-4	TRBJ1-3	NA	CASSSADSPISGNTIYF	TGTGCCAGCAGCTCCGCGGACAGTCCAATCTCTGGAAACACCATATATTTT
NA	TRBV29-1	TRBJ1-2	TRBD1	CSVGGQGAYGYTF	TGCAGCGTGGGGGGACAGGGGGCTTATGGCTACACCTTC
few	TRBV19	TRBJ2-2	NA	CASSMLAGASGELFF	TGTGCCAGTAGTATGCTAGCCGGCGCCTCTGGGGAGCTGTTTTTT
NA	TRBV5-4	TRBJ1-3	TRBD1	CASSTQGAGNTIYF	TGTGCCAGCAGTACTCAGGGGGCTGGAAACACCATATATTTT
NA	TRBV9	TRBJ2-1	NA	CASSVAGDFYNEQFF	TGTGCCAGCAGCGTAGCGGGGGACTTCTACAATGAGCAGTTCTTC
NA	TRBV19	TRBJ2-1	NA	CASSIKRRNEQFF	TGTGCCAGTAGTATCAAGCGGCGGAATGAGCAGTTCTTC
NA	TRBV6-6	TRBJ2-4	NA	CASSYGEAKNIQYF	TGTGCCAGCAGTTACGGGGAGGCCAAAAACATTCAGTACTTC
few	TRBV19	TRBJ2-7	NA	CASSIGPDSSYEQYF	TGTGCCAGTAGTATTGGGCCGGACAGCTCCTACGAGCAGTACTTC
NA	TRBV6-4	TRBJ1-1	NA	CASSESLGQGAFF	TGTGCCAGCAGTGAAAGTCTCGGGCAGGGGGCTTTCTTT
NA	TRBV29-1	TRBJ1-2	TRBD1	CSVEDLRTGAGYTF	TGCAGCGTTGAAGATCTGCGGACAGGAGCTGGCTACACCTTC
NA	TRBV5-1	TRBJ2-5	TRBD1	CASSFGQGQETQYF	TGCGCCAGCAGCTTTGGACAGGGCCAAGAGACCCAGTACTTC
NA	TRBV7-2	TRBJ1-3	TRBD1	CASSPRQGAQSGNTIYF	TGTGCCAGCAGCCCCAGACAGGGGGCGCAAAGTGGAAACACCATATATTTT
NA	TRBV19	TRBJ1-2	NA	CASRTDNYGYTF	TGTGCCAGCCGGACAGACAACTATGGCTACACCTTC
NA	TRBV7-6	TRBJ1-6	NA	CASSLTGSYNSPLHF	TGTGCCAGCAGCTTAACAGGCTCCTATAATTCACCCCTCCACTTT
NA	TRBV2	TRBJ2-5	NA	CASSERTDQETQYF	TGTGCCAGCAGTGAACGGACAGACCAAGAGACCCAGTACTTC
NA	TRBV2	TRBJ1-1	TRBD1	CASVGTGGTEAFF	TGTGCCAGCGTCGGGACAGGGGGCACTGAAGCTTTCTTT
few	TRBV15	TRBJ1-4	TRBD1	CATSRGPPGQGGSEKLFF	TGTGCCACCAGCAGAGGGCCTCCGGGACAGGGGGGCAGTGAAAAACTGTTTTTT
NA	TRBV9	TRBJ1-1	NA	CASSPGRENTEAFF	TGTGCCAGCAGCCCAGGACGGGAGAACACTGAAGCTTTCTTT
NA	TRBV19	TRBJ2-3	TRBD1	CATASGTGDTDTQYF	TGTGCCACAGCCTCCGGGACAGGGGACACAGATACGCAGTATTTT
once	TRBV5-1	TRBJ1-4	TRBD1	CASSRGTEEKLFF	TGCGCCAGCAGTCGCGGGACAGAAGAAAAACTGTTTTTT
NA	TRBV7-2	TRBJ2-7	TRBD1	CASSPGQGMEYF	TGTGCCAGCAGCCCCGGACAGGGCATGGAGTACTTC
NA	TRBV6-4	TRBJ2-1	TRBD2	CASQTSGGPYNEQFF	TGTGCCAGCCAGACTAGCGGGGGGCCCTACAATGAGCAGTTCTTC
few	TRBV4-2	TRBJ2-5	NA	CASSQGGPQETQYF	TGTGCCAGCAGCCAAGGAGGGCCCCAGGAGACCCAGTACTTC
NA	TRBV5-4	TRBJ1-1	TRBD1	CASSLDTEQGGLNTEAFF	TGTGCCAGCAGCTTGGACACCGAACAGGGGGGCTTGAACACTGAAGCTTTCTTT
NA	TRBV5-1	TRBJ1-1	TRBD1	CASSLQGAKNTEAFF	TGCGCCAGCAGCTTGCAGGGGGCGAAGAACACTGAAGCTTTCTTT
NA	TRBV19	TRBJ2-7	NA	CASRGLTDSWSF	TGTGCCAGTAGGGGATTGACAGACTCCTGGTCTTTC
NA	TRBV19	TRBJ1-5	TRBD1	CASRPGTALNSNQPQHF	TGTGCCAGTAGGCCCGGGACAGCTCTAAATAGCAATCAGCCCCAGCATTTT
NA	TRBV5-1	TRBJ2-5	TRBD2	CASSSGVGTSAQETQYF	TGCGCCAGCAGTTCTGGGGTCGGGACTAGCGCCCAAGAGACCCAGTACTTC